This T cell receptor beta chain was retrieved from a study of shared clonotypes between healthy human individuals. Source study methods: Filtering of immunoSEQ junctional sequences could not match full-length read filtering. Only in-frame clones appear in the TCRdb table, and some are missing; sequencing was by immunoSEQ multiplex PCR. D and trimming come from the DNA, and the V and J calls and clone size come from that table. The sample holds around 2.3 million clones, around 95% seen once. The table lists this clone with a few counts. V was pared by 6 bases and J by 7 bases, with 12 bases of the junction left unmatched. Germline V lookup: CDR1 SNHLY, CDR2 FYNNEI. This CDR3 comprises 16 residues. Every donor was a Caucasian adult from Nashville, Tennessee.

This chain connects TRBV2 to TRBJ1-6; 7 bases line up with TRBD1. Source material: naive CD4+ T cells sorted from blood. Documented subset: CD45RA+ positively selected. This TCR was sampled from a man between 18 and 29 years old in good health. The CDR3 loop is CASRRGQGDSNSPLHF. CDR3 DNA: TGTGCCAGCAGGAGGGGACAAGGGGACAGCAATTCACCCCTCCACTTT.